The T cell receptor (beta chain) described here comes from a study of shared clonotypes between healthy human individuals. Trimming removed 4 bases at V and 11 bases at J, with 18 bases between. CDR3 size: 13 residues. Germline lookup yields CDR1 SGDLS and CDR2 YYNGEE. It was CD45RO-negative cells, positively selected for CCR7, that made up naive CD8 cells, with terminally differentiated effector memory CD45RA+ cells excluded. Study-wide results and caveats: Naive subsets generally had larger estimated richness than memory subsets.

Assay: immunoSEQ multiplex PCR; the TCRdb copy retains only in-frame clones and omits some. Of about 2.1 million clones listed, 93% are singletons. This clone was counted only a few times. Its antigen remains unidentified. V usage is TRBV9 and J usage is TRBJ1-1; TRBD1 might be the D (5 bases). Sequencing was performed on naive CD8+ T cells from PBMCs. The TCR originated in a man aged 18 to 29 in good health. Some clones in this sample may be carry-over from other donors' samples. The CDR3 DNA reads as TGTGCCAGCAGCCCACCCCTCCAGGGTGCTGCTTTCTTT. Residues: CASSPPLQGAAFF.